The 6 T cell receptor beta chains below come from one sample, sequenced in a study of early T cells in non-severe SARS-CoV-2 infection. TCRdb fed the 5' RACE reads into MiXCR, producing one record per CDR3 protein. Here the sample spans around 19,000 distinct CDR3 sequences, approximately 4.3% being singletons. The sample was whole blood. The receptors here all came from an adult who was a healthcare worker with PCR-confirmed SARS-CoV-2 infection or an uninfected control (not recorded which).

Only a few counts were recorded for this clonotype. This chain joins TRBV4-3 and TRBJ2-4, with D possibly matching TRBD2 (7 bases). The germline V gene encodes CDR1 LGHNA and CDR2 YSLEER. V was clipped by 0 bases and J by 9 bases, with 12 bases between them. The CDR3 spans 14 residues. Written as DNA, the CDR3 is TGCGCCAGCAGCCAAGAAGGGGGGGCCGGCATTCAGTACTTC. This codes for CASSQEGGAGIQYF.

This clonotype was seen a few times. The CDR3 sequence is CSVDQNTGELFF. The CDR3 region has the DNA TGCAGCGTTGACCAGAACACCGGGGAGCTGTTTTTT. The J gene is TRBJ2-2, the V gene TRBV29-1; D unclear. CDR1 and CDR2 (germline): SQVTM, ANQGSEA. The germline V and J ends were trimmed by 3 bases and 1 base, with 3 bases remaining between them. CDR3 length: 12 residues.

This clonotype has a count of ten or more. The rearrangement uses TRBV10-3 and TRBJ2-2; 12 positions match TRBD2. Trimming removed 4 bases from V and 2 bases from J; junction bases left unmatched: 2. The germline gives CDR1 ENHRY, CDR2 SYGVKD. The CDR3 totals 16 residues. In DNA form, the CDR3 reads TGTGCCATCAGTGGACTAGCGGGAGCTAACACCGGGGAGCTGTTTTTT. It translates to CAISGLAGANTGELFF.

CDR3 residues: CASSPPTAGQGAGDEQFF. The DNA for the CDR3 is TGTGCCAGCTCACCACCTACGGCGGGACAGGGGGCGGGCGATGAGCAGTTCTTC. The V call is TRBV18, the J call TRBJ2-1, with TRBD1 matching 12 bases. Trimming took 0 bases from V and 8 from J; bases not matched to a gene: 11. Germline CDR1 is KGHSH and CDR2 is LQKENI. CDR3 length: 18 residues.

The table lists this clonotype with a few counts. V usage is TRBV5-6 and J usage is TRBJ2-1; D perhaps matches TRBD1 (5 bases). The ends were cut back, 5 bases at V and 7 bases at J, with 19 bases in the middle. This CDR3 comprises 15 residues. Germline V lookup: CDR1 SGHDT, CDR2 YYEEEE. The CDR3 is CASSRDRGKFNEQFF. DNA for the CDR3: TGTGCCAGCAGTCGCGACAGAGGAAAATTTAATGAGCAGTTCTTC.

This clonotype was detected ten times or more. This chain uses TRBV10-3 with TRBJ1-5, with a weak D call TRBD1 (5 bases). The germline gives CDR1 ENHRY, CDR2 SYGVKD. Trimming took off 10 bases at V and 4 bases at J, with 14 bases between the two ends. The length of the CDR3 is 13 residues. CDR3 DNA: TGTGCCAGCGGGGACCTTCCTAATCAGCCCCAGCATTTT. Translation gives CASGDLPNQPQHF.